Following are 5 T cell receptor beta chains from one sample sequenced in a study of T cells in tuberculosis. Sequencing was performed with immunoSEQ multiplex PCR; in TCRdb, only in-frame clones are kept and a portion is missing. The sample includes some 31,000 clones, about 89% of them seen just once. The sample comprised PBMCs. These receptors all come from a donor between 10 and 29 years old with latent tuberculosis or without tuberculosis infection.

The chain's CDR3 is CASSFGLGNTIYF. Written as DNA, the CDR3 is TGTGCCAGCAGCTTCGGTCTGGGAAACACCATATATTTT. The chain uses TRBV5-4 and TRBJ1-3; no clear D gene. V dropped 2 bases and J dropped 4 bases, with 7 bases sitting between them. CDR1 and CDR2 (germline): SGHNT, YYREEE (reference sequence). There are 13 residues in the CDR3.

There are a few counts of this clone. This rearrangement joins TRBV25-1 to TRBJ1-4, with TRBD1 as a possible D gene (6 bases). Germline values: CDR1 MGHDK, CDR2 SYGVNS. The length of the CDR3 is 15 residues. V dropped 6 bases and J dropped 0 bases, with 11 bases sitting between them. Here the CDR3 DNA reads TGTGCCAGCAGGGACAGCTTGACAACTAATGAAAAACTGTTTTTT. It yields the protein CASRDSLTTNEKLFF.

The rearrangement links TRBV2 to TRBJ2-3, with 12 bases fitting TRBD2. V trimming: 6 bases; J trimming: 2 bases; junction bases outside the gene matches: 6. Germline V gene sequence: CDR1 SNHLY, CDR2 FYNNEI. CDR3 length: 16 residues. CDR3 loop: CASRSTSGSPTDTQYF. The CDR3, as DNA: TGTGCCAGCAGATCGACTAGCGGGAGTCCCACAGATACGCAGTATTTT.

V usage is TRBV28 and J usage is TRBJ1-2; 10 nucleotides align to TRBD1. The CDR3 runs to 15 residues. The V gene's germline CDR1 is MDHEN and CDR2 SYDVKM. V lost 5 bases and J lost 2; bases outside the gene matches: 5. The CDR3 sequence: CASSLPGQGNYGYTF. For the CDR3, the DNA is TGTGCCAGCAGTCTCCCGGGACAGGGGAACTATGGCTACACCTTC.

The chain couples TRBV7-2 to TRBJ1-5; TRBD1 agrees at 9 bases. The CDR3 has 15 amino acids. Trimming took 4 bases from V and 3 from J; bases not matched to a gene: 4. Germline-derived CDR1 and CDR2 are SGHTA and FQGNSA. The CDR3 region is CASSSRDRVNQPQHF. The CDR3, as DNA: TGTGCCAGCAGCTCCCGGGACAGGGTCAATCAGCCCCAGCATTTT.